The subject of this entry is one TCR beta chain. Its antigen is still unknown. The sample comes from a study of post-analysis software for immune sequencing data. Study in general: Some patients lacked subtype; others had relapsing-remitting, secondary progressive or progressive-relapsing disease.

Presence of unique molecular identifiers characterized the TCR beta cDNA libraries. The T cell input of about 1 to 10 million gave approximately 460,000 cDNA molecules. From the PCR reads, TCRdb called clonotypes with MiXCR, one entry per CDR3 protein. Altogether approximately 770,000 distinct CDR3 sequences are present, approximately 44% being singletons, with the ten largest covering 4.9%. Study-wide results and limits: Multiple sclerosis patients showed significantly lower normalized Chao1 diversity than controls did. Patients had higher frequencies than controls of five or six TRBV segments, including TRBV5-6, TRBV5-1 and TRBV20-1. Strong co-clustering by F measure was evident for samples that had been prepared in the same batch.

Trimming pared 0 bases from V and 6 bases from J, leaving 4 bases between. The CDR3 runs 13 residues. Germline V CDR1 and CDR2: SGDLS, YYNGEE. Sequencing input: blood. This TCR came from a girl under 18 with multiple sclerosis. The genes are TRBV9 and TRBJ1-6; D ambiguous. The CDR3 coding sequence is TGTGCCAGCAGCGTAGCCCTTAATTCACCCCTCCACTTT. Translation gives CASSVALNSPLHF.